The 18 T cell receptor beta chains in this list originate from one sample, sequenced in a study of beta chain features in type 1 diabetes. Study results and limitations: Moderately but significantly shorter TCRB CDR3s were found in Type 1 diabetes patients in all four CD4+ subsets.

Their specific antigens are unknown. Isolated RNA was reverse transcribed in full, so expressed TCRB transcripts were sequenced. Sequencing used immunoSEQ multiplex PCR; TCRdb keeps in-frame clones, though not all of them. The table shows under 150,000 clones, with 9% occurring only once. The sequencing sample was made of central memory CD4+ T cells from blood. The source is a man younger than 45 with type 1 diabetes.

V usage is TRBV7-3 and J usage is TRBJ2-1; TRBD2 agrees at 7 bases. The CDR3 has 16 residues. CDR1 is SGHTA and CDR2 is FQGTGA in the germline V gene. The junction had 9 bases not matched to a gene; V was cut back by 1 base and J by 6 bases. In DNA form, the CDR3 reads TGTGCCAGCAGCTTAAATAGAGCGGGGAGCCTCAATGAGCAGTTCTTC. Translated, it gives CASSLNRAGSLNEQFF. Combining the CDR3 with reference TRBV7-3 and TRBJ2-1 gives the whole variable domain GAGVSQTPSNKVTEKGKYVELRCDPISGHTALYWYRQSLGQGPEFLIYFQGTGAADDSGLPNDRFFAVRPEGSVSTLKIQRTERGDSAVYLCASSLNRAGSLNEQFFGPGTRLTVL.

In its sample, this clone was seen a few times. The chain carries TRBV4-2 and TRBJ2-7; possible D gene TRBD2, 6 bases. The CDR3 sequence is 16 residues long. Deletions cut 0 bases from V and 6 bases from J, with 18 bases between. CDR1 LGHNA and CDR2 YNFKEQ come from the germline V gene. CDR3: CASSQDLFRGYGEQYF. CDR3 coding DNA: TGTGCCAGCAGCCAAGATCTATTCCGGGGGTACGGCGAGCAGTACTTC.

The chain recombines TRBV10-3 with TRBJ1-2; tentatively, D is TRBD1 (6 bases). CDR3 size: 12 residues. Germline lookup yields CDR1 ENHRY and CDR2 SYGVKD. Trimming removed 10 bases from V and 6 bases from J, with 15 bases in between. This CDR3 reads CATGGGADGYTF. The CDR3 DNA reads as TGTGCCACGGGCGGGGGCGCCGATGGCTACACCTTC.

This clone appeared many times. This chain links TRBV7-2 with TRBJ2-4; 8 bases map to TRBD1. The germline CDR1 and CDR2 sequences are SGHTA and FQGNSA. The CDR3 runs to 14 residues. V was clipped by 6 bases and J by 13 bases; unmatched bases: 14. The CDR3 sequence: CASRQPGTGGVQYF. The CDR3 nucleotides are TGTGCCAGCAGACAACCCGGGACAGGTGGGGTGCAGTACTTC.

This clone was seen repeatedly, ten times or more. The CDR3 coding sequence is TGTGCCAGCAGCCTCCTAGGGACAGGGGGGGACACCTTC. Translation gives CASSLLGTGGDTF. The rearrangement joins TRBV7-2 to TRBJ1-2, with 11 bases aligning to TRBD1. The CDR3 extends over 13 amino acids. Germline V gene data show CDR1 as SGHTA and CDR2 as FQGNSA. J lost 12 bases, V lost 5 bases, and 8 bases had no gene match.

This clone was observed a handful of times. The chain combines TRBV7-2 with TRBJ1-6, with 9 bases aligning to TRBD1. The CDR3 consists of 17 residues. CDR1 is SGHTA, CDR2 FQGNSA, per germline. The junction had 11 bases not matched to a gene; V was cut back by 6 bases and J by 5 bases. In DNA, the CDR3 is TGTGCCAGCAGTCAACCCCCGGGACAGGGCCATAATTCACCCCTCCACTTT. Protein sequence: CASSQPPGQGHNSPLHF.

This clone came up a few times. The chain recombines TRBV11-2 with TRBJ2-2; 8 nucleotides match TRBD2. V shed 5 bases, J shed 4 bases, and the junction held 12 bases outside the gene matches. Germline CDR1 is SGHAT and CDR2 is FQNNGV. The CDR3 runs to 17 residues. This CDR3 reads CASSRPGLGSLTGELFF. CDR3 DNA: TGTGCCAGCAGCCGCCCGGGACTAGGAAGTCTCACCGGGGAGCTGTTTTTT. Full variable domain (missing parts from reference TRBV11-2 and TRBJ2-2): EAGVAQSPRYKIIEKRQSVAFWCNPISGHATLYWYQQILGQGPKLLIQFQNNGVVDDSQLPKDRFSAERLKGVDSTLKIQPAKLEDSAVYLCASSRPGLGSLTGELFFGEGSRLTVL.

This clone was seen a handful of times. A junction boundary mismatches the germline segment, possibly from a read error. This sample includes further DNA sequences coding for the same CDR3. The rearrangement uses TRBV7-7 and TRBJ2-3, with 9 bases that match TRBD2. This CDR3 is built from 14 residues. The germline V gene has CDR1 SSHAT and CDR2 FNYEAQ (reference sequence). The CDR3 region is CASSPSGGTDTQYF. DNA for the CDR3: TGTGCTAGCAGCCCTAGCGGGGGCACAGATACGCAGTATTTT.

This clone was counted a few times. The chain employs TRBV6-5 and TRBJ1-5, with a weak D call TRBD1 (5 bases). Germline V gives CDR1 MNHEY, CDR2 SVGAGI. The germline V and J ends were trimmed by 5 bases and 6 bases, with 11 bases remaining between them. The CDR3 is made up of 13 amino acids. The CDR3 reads CASSGQGGQPQHF. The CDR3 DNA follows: TGTGCCAGCAGTGGGCAGGGCGGTCAGCCCCAGCATTTT.

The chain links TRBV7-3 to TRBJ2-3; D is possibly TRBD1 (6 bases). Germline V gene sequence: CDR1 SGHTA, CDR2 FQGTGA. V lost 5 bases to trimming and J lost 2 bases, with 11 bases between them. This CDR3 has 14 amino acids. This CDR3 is CASSKGHNTDTQYF. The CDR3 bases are TGTGCCAGCAGCAAGGGACACAACACAGATACGCAGTATTTT. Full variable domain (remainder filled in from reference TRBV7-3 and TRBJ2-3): GAGVSQTPSNKVTEKGKYVELRCDPISGHTALYWYRQSLGQGPEFLIYFQGTGAADDSGLPNDRFFAVRPEGSVSTLKIQRTERGDSAVYLCASSKGHNTDTQYFGPGTRLTVL.

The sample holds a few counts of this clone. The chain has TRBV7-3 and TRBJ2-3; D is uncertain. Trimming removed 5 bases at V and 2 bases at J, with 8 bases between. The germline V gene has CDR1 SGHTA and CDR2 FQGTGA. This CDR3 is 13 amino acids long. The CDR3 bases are TGTGCCAGCAGCCCCGTTTACACAGATACGCAGTATTTT. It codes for CASSPVYTDTQYF.

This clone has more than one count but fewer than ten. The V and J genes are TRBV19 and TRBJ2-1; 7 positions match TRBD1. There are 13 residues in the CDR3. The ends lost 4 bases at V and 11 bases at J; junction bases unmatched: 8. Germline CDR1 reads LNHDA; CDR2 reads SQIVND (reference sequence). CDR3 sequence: CASSTGTAAQQFF. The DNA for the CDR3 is TGTGCCAGTAGTACCGGGACAGCCGCCCAGCAGTTCTTC.

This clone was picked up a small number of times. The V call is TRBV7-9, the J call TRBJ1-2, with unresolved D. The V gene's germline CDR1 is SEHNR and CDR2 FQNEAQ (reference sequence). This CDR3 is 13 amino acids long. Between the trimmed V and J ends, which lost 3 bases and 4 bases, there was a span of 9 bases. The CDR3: CASSFGGSYGYTF. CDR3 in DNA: TGTGCCAGCAGCTTTGGAGGGTCCTATGGCTACACCTTC.

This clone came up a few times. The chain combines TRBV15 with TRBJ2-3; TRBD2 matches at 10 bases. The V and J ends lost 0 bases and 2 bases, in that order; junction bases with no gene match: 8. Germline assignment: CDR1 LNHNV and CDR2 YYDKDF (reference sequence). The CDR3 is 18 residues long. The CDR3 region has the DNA TGTGCCACCAGCAGAGAAAGGCTAGCGGGGGTCTACACAGATACGCAGTATTTT. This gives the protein CATSRERLAGVYTDTQYF.

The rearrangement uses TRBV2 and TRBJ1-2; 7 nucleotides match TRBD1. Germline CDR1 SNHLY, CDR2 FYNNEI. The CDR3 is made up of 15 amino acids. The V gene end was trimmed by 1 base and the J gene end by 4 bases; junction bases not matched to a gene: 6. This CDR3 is CASSEDGAGGYGYTF. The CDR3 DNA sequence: TGTGCCAGCAGTGAAGACGGGGCAGGGGGCTATGGCTACACCTTC.

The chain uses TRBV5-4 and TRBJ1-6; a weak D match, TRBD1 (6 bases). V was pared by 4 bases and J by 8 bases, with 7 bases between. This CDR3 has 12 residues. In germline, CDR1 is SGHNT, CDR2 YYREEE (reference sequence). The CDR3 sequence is CASSAGDSPLHF. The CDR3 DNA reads TGTGCCAGCAGCGCAGGGGATTCACCCCTCCACTTT. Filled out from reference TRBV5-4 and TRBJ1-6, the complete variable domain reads ETGVTQSPTHLIKTRGQQVTLRCSSQSGHNTVSWYQQALGQGPQFIFQYYREEENGRGNFPPRFSGLQFPNYSSELNVNALELDDSALYLCASSAGDSPLHFGNGTRLTVT.

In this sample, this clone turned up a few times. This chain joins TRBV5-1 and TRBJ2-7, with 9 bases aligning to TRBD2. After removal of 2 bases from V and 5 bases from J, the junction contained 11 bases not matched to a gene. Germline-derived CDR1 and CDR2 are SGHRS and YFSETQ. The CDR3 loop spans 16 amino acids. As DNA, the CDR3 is TGCGCCAGCAGCTTCAGACTAGCGGCGGCGGGGGACGAGCAGTACTTC. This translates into CASSFRLAAAGDEQYF.

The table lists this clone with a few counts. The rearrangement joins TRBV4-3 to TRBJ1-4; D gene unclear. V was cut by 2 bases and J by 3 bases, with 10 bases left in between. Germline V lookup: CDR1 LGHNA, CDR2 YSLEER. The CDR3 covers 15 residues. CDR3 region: CASSQLTSANEKLFF. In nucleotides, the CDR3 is TGCGCCAGCAGCCAACTTACCAGCGCTAATGAAAAACTGTTTTTT.